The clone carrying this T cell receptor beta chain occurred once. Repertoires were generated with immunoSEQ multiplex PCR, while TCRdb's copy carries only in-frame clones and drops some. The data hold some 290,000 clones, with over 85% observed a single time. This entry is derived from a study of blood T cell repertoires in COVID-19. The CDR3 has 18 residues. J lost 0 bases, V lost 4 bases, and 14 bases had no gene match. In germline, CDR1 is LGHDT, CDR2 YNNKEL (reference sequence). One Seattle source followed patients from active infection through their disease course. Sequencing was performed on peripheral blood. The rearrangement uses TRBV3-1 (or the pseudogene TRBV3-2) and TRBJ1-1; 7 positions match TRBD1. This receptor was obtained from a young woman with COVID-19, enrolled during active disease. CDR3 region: CASSPKGVQGMLNTEAFF. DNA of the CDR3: TGTGCCAGCAGCCCAAAGGGGGTACAGGGGATGTTGAACACTGAAGCTTTCTTT.